The rows below give T cell receptor beta chains drawn from one sample of a study of blood T cell repertoires in COVID-19. Generated by immunoSEQ multiplex PCR, the TCRdb table keeps only in-frame clones and is missing some. Counted here are some 150,000 clones, approximately 89% occurring once; the ten biggest clones make up roughly 0.77%. The sequencing input was PBMCs or T cells enriched from blood (not recorded which). Source of these receptors: a woman aged 18 to 35 who had recovered from COVID-19. Each CDR3 is given without its conserved first and last residue. The size entry is marked missing in some rows and otherwise reads once, few, many or a size class.

V gene | clone size | CDR3 length | CDR3 protein
TRBV4-1 | NA | 14 | ASSHYSGSEGGEQY
TRBV6-1 | NA | 11 | ASSEVPSSGYT
TRBV5-1 | NA | 11 | ASSPGQRETQY
TRBV28 | NA | 11 | ASKTGGWSEQY
TRBV27 | NA | 12 | ASSLTGNLYEQY
TRBV7-2 | NA | 13 | ASSLAGQGGTEAF
TRBV14 | NA | 14 | ASSQRTSGVNNEQF
TRBV20-1 | NA | 9 | SANQPGTQY
TRBV2 | NA | 13 | ASSEEQGINQPQH
TRBV18 | NA | 12 | ASSPTAPVDEQY
TRBV4-3 | few | 16 | ASSQDSRLGGNKSGYT
TRBV5-1 | NA | 16 | ASRSGWTGASTSTEAF
TRBV2 | NA | 11 | ASRGQGFEPQH
TRBV28 | NA | 14 | ASSLRRLAGGETQY
TRBV29-1 | NA | 13 | SAAPPGGSGNTIY
TRBV30 | NA | 11 | AWSVSGNEKLF
TRBV13 | few | 12 | ASSVRTGIYGYT
TRBV27 | NA | 11 | ASSLSLTDTQY
TRBV9 | NA | 17 | ASSVADQMDRDQNYGYT
TRBV7-2 | NA | 14 | ASSLGDFLLGYEQY
TRBV29-1 | NA | 12 | SAGHRDLSGEQY
TRBV7-8 | NA | 12 | ASSPSSGIGEQF
TRBV5-4 | NA | 13 | ASSLFGTSSGEQF
TRBV4-1 | once | 13 | ASSLWDRDTGELF
TRBV11-2 | NA | 13 | ASSSLGWETETQY
TRBV3-1/TRBV3-2 | NA | 13 | ASSRMGLSTDTQY
TRBV5-1 | NA | 13 | ASSARGYMQETQY
TRBV4-2 | NA | 15 | ASSQDSTSGPYNEQF
TRBV13 | NA | 16 | ASSLNPVASRSYNEQF
TRBV15 | NA | 14 | ATSTYLAGPDNEQF
TRBV6-2/TRBV6-3 | few | 9 | ASSPTGEQY
TRBV7-2 | NA | 12 | ASSFGTSNGEQF
TRBV9 | NA | 15 | ASSVDTSGTSYNEQF
TRBV6-2/TRBV6-3 | NA | 11 | ASSTTGGGGYT